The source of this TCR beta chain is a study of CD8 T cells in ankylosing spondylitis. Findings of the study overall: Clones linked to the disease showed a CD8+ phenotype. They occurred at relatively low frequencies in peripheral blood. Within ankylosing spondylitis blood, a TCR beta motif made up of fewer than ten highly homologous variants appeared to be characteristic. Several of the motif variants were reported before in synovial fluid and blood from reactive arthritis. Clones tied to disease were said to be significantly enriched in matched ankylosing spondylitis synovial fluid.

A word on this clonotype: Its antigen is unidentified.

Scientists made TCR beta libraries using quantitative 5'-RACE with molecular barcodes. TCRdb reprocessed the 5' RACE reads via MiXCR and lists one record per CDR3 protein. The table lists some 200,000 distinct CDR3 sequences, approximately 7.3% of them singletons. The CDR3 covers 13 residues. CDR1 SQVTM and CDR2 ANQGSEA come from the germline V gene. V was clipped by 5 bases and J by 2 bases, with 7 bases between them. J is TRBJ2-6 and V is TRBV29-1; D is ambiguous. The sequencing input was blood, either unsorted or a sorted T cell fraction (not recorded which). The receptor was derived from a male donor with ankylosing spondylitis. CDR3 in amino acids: CSVRDPGANVLTF. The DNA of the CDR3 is TGCAGCGTTCGAGATCCTGGGGCCAACGTCCTGACTTTC.